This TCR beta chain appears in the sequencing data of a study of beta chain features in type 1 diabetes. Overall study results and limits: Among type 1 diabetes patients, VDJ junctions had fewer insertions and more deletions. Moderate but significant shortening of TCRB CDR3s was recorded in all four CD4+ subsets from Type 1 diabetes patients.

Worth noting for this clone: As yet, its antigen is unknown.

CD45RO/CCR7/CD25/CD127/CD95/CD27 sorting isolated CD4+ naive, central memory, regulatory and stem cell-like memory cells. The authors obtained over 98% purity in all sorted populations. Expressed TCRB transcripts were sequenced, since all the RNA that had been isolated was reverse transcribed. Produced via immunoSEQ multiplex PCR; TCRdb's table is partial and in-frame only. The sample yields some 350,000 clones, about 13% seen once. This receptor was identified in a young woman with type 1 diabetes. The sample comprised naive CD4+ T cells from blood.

The CDR3 loop is CAWSVRGLEQYF. The DNA of the CDR3 is TGTGCCTGGAGTGTACGAGGGTTGGAGCAGTACTTC. V usage is TRBV30 and J usage is TRBJ2-7; tentatively, D is TRBD2 (5 bases). CDR1 is GTSNPN and CDR2 is SVGIG in the germline V gene (reference sequence). The CDR3 covers 12 residues. V lost 0 bases, J lost 7 bases, and 10 bases lay in between.